Presented here are 15 T cell receptor beta chains from one specimen sequenced in a study of T cells in Graves' hyperthyroidism and ophthalmopathy. Amplified TCR beta CDR3 regions derived from RNA transcripts. Initially, a first-round RT-PCR of the TCR CDR3 employed the HTBI primer set. Via MiXCR, TCRdb re-called the multiplex PCR reads, giving one row per CDR3 protein. Here the sample spans 560,000 or so distinct CDR3 sequences, approximately 20% being singletons. Sequenced input: blood. The receptors come from a man aged 35 to 55 with Graves' ophthalmopathy.

There are a few counts of this clonotype. The CDR3 region is CASSFGGRRPQHF. CDR3 bases: TGTGCCAGCAGTTTCGGCGGCCGGAGGCCCCAGCATTTT. This chain links TRBV6-2 or TRBV6-3 with TRBJ1-5; no definite D call. Germline CDR1 and CDR2: MNHEY and SVGEGT. CDR3 size: 13 residues. Trimming removed 4 bases at V and 9 bases at J, with 13 bases between.

This clonotype was detected ten times or more. The chain has TRBV20-1 and TRBJ2-1, with no clear D. The V end was cut by 1 base, the J end by 0 bases, with 13 bases between. The CDR3 sequence is 16 residues long. Per the germline V gene, CDR1 is DFQATT and CDR2 is SNEGSKA (reference sequence). Here the CDR3 reads CSARATGPSSYNEQFF. CDR3 sequence (DNA): TGCAGTGCTAGAGCCACCGGGCCTAGCTCCTACAATGAGCAGTTCTTC.

The chain carries TRBV30 and TRBJ2-1; 9 nucleotides agree with TRBD2. The CDR3 loop spans 15 amino acids. Unmatched junction bases numbered 9, after V lost 0 bases and J lost 9 bases. CDR1 is GTSNPN and CDR2 is SVGIG in the germline V gene (reference sequence). CDR3 sequence: CAWSVASGAASEQFF. The DNA for the CDR3 is TGTGCCTGGAGTGTGGCTAGCGGGGCCGCAAGTGAGCAGTTCTTC.

CDR3 in DNA: TGTGCCAGCAGGTCTAGCGGGGGACGAGAGACCCAGTACTTC. Residues: CASRSSGGRETQYF. The rearrangement uses TRBV9 and TRBJ2-5; TRBD2 matches at 10 bases. The junction had 5 bases not matched to a gene; V was cut back by 5 bases and J by 4 bases. Germline CDR1 SGDLS, CDR2 YYNGEE. There are 14 residues in the CDR3.

V and J are TRBV6-2 or TRBV6-3 and TRBJ2-4; weak D call: TRBD2 (5 bases). Germline V gene lookup returns CDR1 MNHEY and CDR2 SVGEGT. Trimming took 0 bases from V and 8 from J, leaving 29 bases between them. The CDR3 length is 20 residues. The CDR3 loop reads CASSYSLGGRGGTISDIQYF. CDR3 nucleotide sequence: TGTGCCAGCAGTTACTCGTTGGGTGGCCGGGGTGGAACAATTAGTGACATTCAGTACTTC.

The chain carries TRBV12-3 or TRBV12-4 and TRBJ1-1; D is uncertain. CDR3 length: 12 residues. Trimming removed 6 bases from V and 6 bases from J, with 11 bases in between. In DNA, the CDR3 is TGTGCCAGCAGACCGGGGAGCGCTGAAGCTTTCTTT. It specifies CASRPGSAEAFF.

In this sample, this clonotype turned up many times. V usage is TRBV9 and J usage is TRBJ2-1, with TRBD1 identical over 7 bases. The junction had 8 bases not matched to a gene; V was cut back by 2 bases and J by 3 bases. In germline, CDR1 is SGDLS, CDR2 YYNGEE. The CDR3 totals 16 residues. The CDR3 DNA reads as TGTGCCAGCAGCGTCTCAGACAGGGTTGACTACAATGAGCAGTTCTTC. It codes for CASSVSDRVDYNEQFF.

This clonotype showed up many times. The chain employs TRBV7-9 and TRBJ1-6; TRBD1 matches 10 bases. In germline, CDR1 is SEHNR, CDR2 FQNEAQ (reference sequence). V lost 4 bases and J lost 8; bases outside the gene matches: 5. This CDR3 comprises 15 residues. The CDR3, as DNA: TGTGCCAGCAGCTCCCCCGGGACAGGGGATTCACCCCTCCACTTT. It is translated as CASSSPGTGDSPLHF. The complete variable domain, with remaining parts taken from reference TRBV7-9 and TRBJ1-6, reads DTGVSQNPRHKITKRGQNVTFRCDPISEHNRLYWYRQTLGQGPEFLTYFQNEAQLEKSRLLSDRFSAERPKGSFSTLEIQRTEQGDSAMYLCASSSPGTGDSPLHFGNGTRLTVT.

This clonotype was picked up a small number of times. The J gene is TRBJ1-3, the V gene TRBV2, with 7 nucleotides matching TRBD1. Germline loops: CDR1 SNHLY, CDR2 FYNNEI. The CDR3 covers 16 residues. V lost 5 bases and J lost 0; bases outside the gene matches: 7. Here the CDR3 reads CASSRGTAVSGNTIYF. For the CDR3, the DNA is TGTGCCAGCAGTCGGGGGACAGCAGTCTCTGGAAACACCATATATTTT. Looking up the rest from reference TRBV2 and TRBJ1-3 gives the full variable domain: EPEVTQTPSHQVTQMGQEVILRCVPISNHLYFYWYRQILGQKVEFLVSFYNNEISEKSEIFDDQFSVERPDGSNFTLKIRSTKLEDSAMYFCASSRGTAVSGNTIYFGEGSWLTVV.

This clonotype has a handful of counts. The chain's CDR3 is CASSPIDGGNLDEQYF. The CDR3 DNA sequence: TGTGCCAGCAGCCCGATCGACGGTGGGAATCTGGACGAGCAGTACTTC. The chain combines TRBV3-1 with TRBJ2-7; D gene unclear. Germline V gives CDR1 LGHDT, CDR2 YNNKEL (reference sequence). This CDR3 is 16 amino acids long. V dropped 4 bases and J dropped 5 bases, with 21 bases sitting between them.

The chain is built from TRBV29-1 and TRBJ2-3, with 9 bases identical to TRBD2. V shed 6 bases and J 0 bases; nucleotides not matched to a gene: 4. Germline CDR1 SQVTM, CDR2 ANQGSEA. This CDR3 comprises 14 residues. The CDR3 DNA reads TGCAGCGTGATCACTAGCGGGAGCACAGATACGCAGTATTTT. Amino acids: CSVITSGSTDTQYF.

The J gene is TRBJ2-2, the V gene TRBV19; the D is unclear. The CDR3 contains 14 residues. The ends were cut back, 3 bases at V and 3 bases at J, with 8 bases in the middle. The germline CDR1 and CDR2 sequences are LNHDA and SQIVND (reference sequence). In DNA, the CDR3 is TGTGCCAGTAGTATCCCCACTCACACCGGGGAGCTGTTTTTT. This sequence encodes CASSIPTHTGELFF.

This chain connects TRBV4-3 to TRBJ1-1, with 7 bases identical to TRBD1. The CDR3 runs 13 residues. V was clipped by 3 bases and J by 8 bases; unmatched bases: 6. Germline V CDR1 and CDR2: LGHNA, YSLEER. The CDR3 DNA reads TGCGCCAGCAGCCACATACAGGGGAGAGAAGCTTTCTTT. Its protein product is CASSHIQGREAFF.

The chain joins TRBV18 to TRBJ1-6; no reliable D call. CDR1 and CDR2 from the germline V gene are KGHSH and LQKENI. The CDR3 totals 14 residues. The germline V and J ends were trimmed by 3 bases and 7 bases, with 10 bases remaining between them. CDR3 DNA: TGTGCCAGCTCACCTAAGCAGTTAAATTCACCCCTCCACTTT. Its protein is CASSPKQLNSPLHF.

Concerning this clonotype: At one end the junction does not follow the germline gene, possibly because of a read error. The V gene is TRBV5-1, the J gene TRBJ2-2, with 9 bases identical to TRBD2. Germline lookup yields CDR1 SGHRS and CDR2 YFSETQ. This CDR3 is 18 amino acids long. The CDR3 is CASSFGLLAGSNTGEPFF. CDR3 coding DNA: TGCGCCAGCAGCTTCGGATTACTAGCGGGCTCGAACACCGGGGAGCCGTTTTTT.